This is a list of T cell receptor beta chains from one sample in a study of shared clonotypes between healthy human individuals. Some clones are missing from TCRdb's copy, which holds only in-frame ones; the method was immunoSEQ multiplex PCR. The data show a few million clones, with about 92% seen just once and roughly 0.36% held by the top ten. Sequencing input: naive CD4+ T cells from PBMCs. These receptors were taken from a man younger than 30 in good health. Some clones in this sample may be carry-over from other donors' samples. CDR3s include the opening cysteine and the closing phenylalanine or tryptophan. The order of the fields is clone size, V gene, J gene, D gene, CDR3 DNA, CDR3 protein. The D gene is left open where the match is weak. Clone sizes are given selectively: once, few, many, or a class where the clone is expanded.

abundance: once
v_gene: TRBV19
j_gene: TRBJ1-2
d_gene: -
CDR3nt: TGTGCCAGTAGTTCACCCAACTTCCGGGCAGATTATGGCTACACCTTC
CDR3aa: CASSSPNFRADYGYTF

abundance: -
v_gene: TRBV5-1
j_gene: TRBJ1-1
d_gene: -
CDR3nt: TGCGCCAGCAGCTTTGAGGTCGGGAACACTGAAGCTTTCTTT
CDR3aa: CASSFEVGNTEAFF

abundance: -
v_gene: TRBV19
j_gene: TRBJ2-1
d_gene: -
CDR3nt: TGTGCCAGTACCCCTGAAGAGGGCACCTACAATGAGCAGTTCTTC
CDR3aa: CASTPEEGTYNEQFF

abundance: -
v_gene: TRBV7-2
j_gene: TRBJ1-2
d_gene: -
CDR3nt: TGTGCCAGCAGCTTAGTCTGGAACTATGGCTACACCTTC
CDR3aa: CASSLVWNYGYTF

abundance: -
v_gene: TRBV11-2
j_gene: TRBJ2-7
d_gene: -
CDR3nt: TGTGCCAGCAGCCGGACCCCATATCTCGAGCAGTACTTC
CDR3aa: CASSRTPYLEQYF

abundance: few
v_gene: TRBV5-1
j_gene: TRBJ1-5
d_gene: -
CDR3nt: TGCGCCAGCAGCTTGGCCGGGTCAGGGGGCAATCAGCCCCAGCATTTT
CDR3aa: CASSLAGSGGNQPQHF

abundance: -
v_gene: TRBV29-1
j_gene: TRBJ1-3
d_gene: -
CDR3nt: TGCAGCGCCGGAGGTCTCCCGGGAGGAAACACCATATATTTT
CDR3aa: CSAGGLPGGNTIYF

abundance: -
v_gene: TRBV27
j_gene: TRBJ1-2
d_gene: TRBD1
CDR3nt: TGTGCCAGCAGTTTTATCGGACAGGGCTTTTATGGCTACACCTTC
CDR3aa: CASSFIGQGFYGYTF

abundance: -
v_gene: TRBV10-3
j_gene: TRBJ1-1
d_gene: TRBD1
CDR3nt: TGTGCCATCAGGGACAGGGGTGAAGCTTTCTTT
CDR3aa: CAIRDRGEAFF

abundance: once
v_gene: TRBV28
j_gene: TRBJ2-2
d_gene: -
CDR3nt: TGTGCCAGCAGCCCAGCAGTACCGAACACCGGGGAGCTGTTTTTT
CDR3aa: CASSPAVPNTGELFF

abundance: -
v_gene: TRBV7-6
j_gene: TRBJ1-3
d_gene: -
CDR3nt: TGTGCCAGCAGCTTAGGCCGGCCAGGGCGAAACACCATATATTTT
CDR3aa: CASSLGRPGRNTIYF

abundance: -
v_gene: TRBV27
j_gene: TRBJ2-2
d_gene: -
CDR3nt: TGTGCCAGCATGGAGGGAGTGGGTCCCGGGGAGCTGTTTTTT
CDR3aa: CASMEGVGPGELFF

abundance: -
v_gene: TRBV25-1
j_gene: TRBJ2-1
d_gene: -
CDR3nt: TGTGCCAGCAGTGTATGGCAGTCCGACCCCTACAATGAGCAGTTCTTC
CDR3aa: CASSVWQSDPYNEQFF

abundance: few
v_gene: TRBV10-3
j_gene: TRBJ1-1
d_gene: TRBD1
CDR3nt: TGTGCCATCAGTAGGGACAGGGGAAACACTGAAGCTTTCTTT
CDR3aa: CAISRDRGNTEAFF

abundance: -
v_gene: TRBV4-3
j_gene: TRBJ1-2
d_gene: -
CDR3nt: TGCGCCAGCAGCCAAGAAACAGGGTATGGCTACACCTTC
CDR3aa: CASSQETGYGYTF

abundance: -
v_gene: TRBV11-2
j_gene: TRBJ2-7
d_gene: TRBD2
CDR3nt: TGTGCCAGCAGCCCCCAAGCGGGAGTCTCCTACGAGCAGTACTTC
CDR3aa: CASSPQAGVSYEQYF

abundance: -
v_gene: TRBV9
j_gene: TRBJ2-3
d_gene: -
CDR3nt: TGTGCCAGCAGCGTAGTGACGGGAGGCACAGATACGCAGTATTTT
CDR3aa: CASSVVTGGTDTQYF

abundance: once
v_gene: TRBV2
j_gene: TRBJ1-4
d_gene: -
CDR3nt: TGTGCCAGCAGTGACTCCACAACTAATGAAAAACTGTTTTTT
CDR3aa: CASSDSTTNEKLFF

abundance: once
v_gene: TRBV9
j_gene: TRBJ1-2
d_gene: -
CDR3nt: TGTGCCAGCAGCCCGCGAGGGATTTCAGGAGGTTTAACCGGCTACACCTTC
CDR3aa: CASSPRGISGGLTGYTF

abundance: -
v_gene: TRBV5-1
j_gene: TRBJ2-1
d_gene: -
CDR3nt: TGCGCCAGCAGCTTGGAAGCCGCCGCCGTCTACAATGAGCAGTTCTTC
CDR3aa: CASSLEAAAVYNEQFF